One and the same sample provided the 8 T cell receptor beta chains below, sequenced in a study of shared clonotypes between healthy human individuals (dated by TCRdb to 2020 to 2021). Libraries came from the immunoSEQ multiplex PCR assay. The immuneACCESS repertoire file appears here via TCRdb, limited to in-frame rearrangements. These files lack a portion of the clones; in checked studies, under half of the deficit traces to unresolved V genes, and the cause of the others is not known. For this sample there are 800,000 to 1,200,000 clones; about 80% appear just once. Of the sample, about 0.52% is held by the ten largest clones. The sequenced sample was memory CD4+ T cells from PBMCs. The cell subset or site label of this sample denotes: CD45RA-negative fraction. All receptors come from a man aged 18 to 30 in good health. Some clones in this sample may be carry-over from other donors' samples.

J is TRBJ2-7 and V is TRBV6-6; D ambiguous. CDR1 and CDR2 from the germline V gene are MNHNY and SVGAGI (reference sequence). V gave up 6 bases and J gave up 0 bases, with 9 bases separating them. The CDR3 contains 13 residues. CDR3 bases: TGTGCCAGCAGCGGACCCAGCTCCTACGAGCAGTACTTC. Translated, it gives CASSGPSSYEQYF.

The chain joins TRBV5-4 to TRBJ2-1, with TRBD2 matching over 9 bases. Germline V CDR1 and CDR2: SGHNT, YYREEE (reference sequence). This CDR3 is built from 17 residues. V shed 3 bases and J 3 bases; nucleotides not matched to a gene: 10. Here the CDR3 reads CASSSGGAGGRYNEQFF. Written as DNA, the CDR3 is TGTGCCAGCAGCTCGGGGGGCGCGGGAGGGCGCTACAATGAGCAGTTCTTC.

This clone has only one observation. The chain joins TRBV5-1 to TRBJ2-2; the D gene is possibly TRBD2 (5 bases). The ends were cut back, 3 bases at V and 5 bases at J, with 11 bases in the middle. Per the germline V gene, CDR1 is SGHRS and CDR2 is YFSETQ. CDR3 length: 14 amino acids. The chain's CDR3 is CASSSLTGTGELFF. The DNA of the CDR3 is TGCGCCAGCAGCTCTCTAACGGGGACCGGGGAGCTGTTTTTT.

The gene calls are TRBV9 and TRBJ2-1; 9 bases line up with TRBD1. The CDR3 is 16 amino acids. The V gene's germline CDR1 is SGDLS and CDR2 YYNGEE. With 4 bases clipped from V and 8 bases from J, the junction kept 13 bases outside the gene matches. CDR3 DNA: TGTGCCAGCAGCTCGGACAGGGGCGCGGGTTCCGATGAGCAGTTCTTC. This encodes CASSSDRGAGSDEQFF.

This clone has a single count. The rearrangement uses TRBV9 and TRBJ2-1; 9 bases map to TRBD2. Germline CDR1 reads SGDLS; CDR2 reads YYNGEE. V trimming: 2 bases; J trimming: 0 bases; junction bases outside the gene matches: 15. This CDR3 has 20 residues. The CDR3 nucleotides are TGTGCCAGCAGCGTCGGAGGGAGCGGGGGGTCATCCCTCTCCTACAATGAGCAGTTCTTC. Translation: CASSVGGSGGSSLSYNEQFF.

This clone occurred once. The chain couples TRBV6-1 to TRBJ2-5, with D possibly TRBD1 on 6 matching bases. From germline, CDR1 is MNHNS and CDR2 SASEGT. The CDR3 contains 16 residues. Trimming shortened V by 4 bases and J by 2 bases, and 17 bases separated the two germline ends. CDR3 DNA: TGTGCCAGCAGTGTGTTCCCAGGACAGAAGCAAGAGACCCAGTACTTC. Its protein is CASSVFPGQKQETQYF.

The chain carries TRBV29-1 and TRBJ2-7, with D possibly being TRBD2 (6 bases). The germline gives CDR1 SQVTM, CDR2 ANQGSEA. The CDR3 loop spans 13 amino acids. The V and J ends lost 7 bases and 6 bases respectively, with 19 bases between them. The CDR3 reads CSAESGLGGEQYF. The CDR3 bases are TGCAGCGCTGAGTCCGGCCTCGGGGGCGAGCAGTACTTC.

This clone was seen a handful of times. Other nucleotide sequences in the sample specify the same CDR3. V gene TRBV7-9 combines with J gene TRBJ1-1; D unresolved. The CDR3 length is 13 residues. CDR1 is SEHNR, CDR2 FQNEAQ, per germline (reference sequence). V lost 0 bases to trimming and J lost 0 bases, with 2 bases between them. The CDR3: CASSLALNTEAFF. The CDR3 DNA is TGTGCCAGCAGCTTAGCCCTGAACACTGAAGCTTTCTTT.